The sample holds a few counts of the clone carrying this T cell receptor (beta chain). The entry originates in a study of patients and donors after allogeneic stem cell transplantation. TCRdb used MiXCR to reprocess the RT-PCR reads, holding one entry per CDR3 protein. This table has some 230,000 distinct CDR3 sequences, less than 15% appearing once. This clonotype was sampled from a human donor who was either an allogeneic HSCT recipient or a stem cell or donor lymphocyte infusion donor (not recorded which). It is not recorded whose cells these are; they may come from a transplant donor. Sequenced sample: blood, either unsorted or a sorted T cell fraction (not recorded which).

CDR3 in DNA: TGCGCCAGCAGCCTCCACGGACAGGGGGGTACCGAAGCTTTCTTT. Its protein product is CASSLHGQGGTEAFF. V is TRBV4-1 and J is TRBJ1-1; TRBD1 matches at 10 bases. There are 15 residues in the CDR3. Germline V gene data show CDR1 as MGHRA and CDR2 as YSYEKL. The V gene end was trimmed by 4 bases and the J gene end by 8 bases; junction bases not matched to a gene: 10.